One and the same sample provided the 5 T cell receptor beta chains below, sequenced in a study of T cell responses to AZD1222 COVID-19 vaccine. Sequencing used immunoSEQ multiplex PCR; TCRdb keeps in-frame clones, though not all of them. This sample has 160,000 or so clones, with over 80% found just once. The sample here was peripheral blood, taken on day 0 of AZD1222 vaccination. Source of these receptors: an adult in good health.

The chain carries TRBV5-1 and TRBJ1-1, with TRBD1 identical over 9 bases. Per germline, CDR1 SGHRS and CDR2 YFSETQ. Trimming cost V 4 bases and J 5 bases; bases outside gene matches: 3. The CDR3 loop spans 13 amino acids. As DNA, the CDR3 is TGCGCCAGCAGCGGGGGACAGGGTACTGAAGCTTTCTTT. It is translated as CASSGGQGTEAFF.

V and J are TRBV5-1 and TRBJ1-3; D call uncertain. V was clipped by 4 bases and J by 0 bases, with 17 bases between them. In germline, CDR1 is SGHRS, CDR2 YFSETQ. The CDR3 is made up of 17 amino acids. The CDR3: CASSMGAPRSSGNTIYF. The CDR3 region has the DNA TGCGCCAGCAGCATGGGAGCCCCCCGCAGCTCTGGAAACACCATATATTTT.

The chain carries TRBV9 and TRBJ1-1, with D perhaps TRBD1 (5 bases). Germline lookup yields CDR1 SGDLS and CDR2 YYNGEE. V lost 0 bases to trimming and J lost 4 bases, with 10 bases between them. This CDR3 is built from 14 residues. CDR3 residues: CASSVAGGSTEAFF. For the CDR3, the DNA is TGTGCCAGCAGCGTAGCTGGGGGAAGCACTGAAGCTTTCTTT.

This clone was picked up a small number of times. The CDR3 DNA reads TGCGCCAGCAAGGGGGATGTGGCCTCCTACGAGCAGTACTTC. It is translated as CASKGDVASYEQYF. The chain joins TRBV5-1 to TRBJ2-7, with TRBD1 as a possible D gene (6 bases). The germline V and J ends were trimmed by 6 bases and 0 bases, with 13 bases remaining between them. The CDR3 extends over 14 amino acids. CDR1 and CDR2 from the germline V gene are SGHRS and YFSETQ.

The gene calls are TRBV2 and TRBJ2-3; 16 bases align to TRBD2. Germline CDR1 is SNHLY and CDR2 is FYNNEI. The CDR3 covers 18 residues. The trim removed 3 bases at V and 5 bases at J, leaving 8 bases unmatched. This CDR3 is CASSEIAGLAGGRDTQYF. The CDR3 DNA sequence: TGTGCCAGCAGTGAGATTGCGGGACTAGCGGGGGGGCGAGATACGCAGTATTTT.